This T cell receptor beta chain was found in a study of cytomegalovirus exposure and HLA in healthy donors. On the study more broadly: The 90 to 150 validation repertoires matched the approximately 700 first-cohort repertoires in platform, a later analysis reported. Study results and limitations: Researchers catalogued approximately 170 TCR beta chains as cytomegalovirus-associated. Clusters of TCRs from the first cohort tended to co-occur in the roughly 120 validation repertoires (as a later analysis found).

On this clone: Its antigen is currently unknown.

The protocol was immunoSEQ multiplex PCR, while the TCRdb copy is restricted to in-frame clones and leaves out a portion. The sample has roughly 58,000 clones; about 93% are singletons. The ends were cut back, 6 bases at V and 2 bases at J, with 17 bases in the middle. The CDR3 extends over 15 amino acids. Germline V gives CDR1 WSHSY, CDR2 SAAADI. The donors were part of the validation cohort, which consisted of under 150 subjects and was separate from the first cohort of 600 to 850 subjects. V and J are TRBV10-2 and TRBJ2-7, with D possibly matching TRBD2 (5 bases). Input material: PBMCs. This TCR came from a man between 18 and 35 years old in good health and CMV-seronegative. The CDR3 reads CASRLSRGDAYEQYF. The CDR3 coding sequence is TGCGCCAGCAGACTTTCCCGGGGAGATGCCTACGAGCAGTACTTC.